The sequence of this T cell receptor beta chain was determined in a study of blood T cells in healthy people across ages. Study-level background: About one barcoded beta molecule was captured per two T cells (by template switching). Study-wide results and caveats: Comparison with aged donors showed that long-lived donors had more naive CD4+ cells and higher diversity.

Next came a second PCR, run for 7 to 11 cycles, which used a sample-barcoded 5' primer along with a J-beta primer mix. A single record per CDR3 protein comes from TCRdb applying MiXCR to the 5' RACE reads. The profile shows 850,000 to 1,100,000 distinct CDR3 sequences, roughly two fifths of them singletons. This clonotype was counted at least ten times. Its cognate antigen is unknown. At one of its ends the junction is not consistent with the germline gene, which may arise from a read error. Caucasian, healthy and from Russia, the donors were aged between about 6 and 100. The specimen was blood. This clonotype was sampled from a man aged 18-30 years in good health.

The CDR3 here is CASSFTGGSYNEQFF. The CDR3 DNA is TGCGCCAGCAGCTTCACAGGGGGGTCCTACAATGAGCAGTTCTTC. The chain joins TRBV7-8 to TRBJ2-1; 8 bases align to TRBD1. The CDR3 is 15 residues long. The germline V gene encodes CDR1 SGHVS and CDR2 FQNEAQ.